These 8 T cell receptor beta chains were sequenced from one sample in a study of blood T cell repertoires in COVID-19. Generated by immunoSEQ multiplex PCR, the TCRdb table keeps only in-frame clones and is missing some. The table lists roughly 42,000 clones, more than 90% of them singletons. The specimen was peripheral blood. These receptors were taken from a man aged 45-65 years with COVID-19, enrolled during active disease.

The table lists this clone with a count of one. In DNA, the CDR3 is TGTGCCAGCAGCTTGTCGCCTAGCGGGAGTAGATTCGGGGAGACCCAGTACTTC. Translating it yields CASSLSPSGSRFGETQYF. The chain joins TRBV5-4 to TRBJ2-5, with 10 bases aligning to TRBD2. Trimming took 1 base from V and 5 from J; bases not matched to a gene: 14. The CDR3 loop spans 18 amino acids. Germline CDR1 reads SGHNT; CDR2 reads YYREEE (reference sequence).

The V call is TRBV24-1, the J call TRBJ2-1, with 7 positions matching TRBD2. The V segment lost 4 bases and the J segment 9 bases; nucleotides outside the gene matches: 14. CDR3 length: 16 residues. The germline V gene encodes CDR1 KGHDR and CDR2 SFDVKD. DNA of the CDR3: TGTGCCACCAGTGACCCAGCGCTGGCTAGCGGCACTGAGCAGTTCTTC. Translating gives CATSDPALASGTEQFF.

V and J are TRBV29-1 and TRBJ2-7; 8 bases map to TRBD2. Per germline, CDR1 SQVTM and CDR2 ANQGSEA. The ends lost 6 bases at V and 3 bases at J; junction bases unmatched: 7. The CDR3 consists of 13 residues. CDR3 loop: CSVRGRPSYEQYF. Written as DNA, the CDR3 is TGCAGCGTCCGCGGGAGGCCAAGCTACGAGCAGTACTTC.

The J gene is TRBJ1-6, the V gene TRBV5-1, with 9 bases lining up with TRBD1. The V gene's germline CDR1 is SGHRS and CDR2 YFSETQ. The CDR3 is 16 residues long. The V and J ends lost 3 bases and 10 bases, in that order; junction bases with no gene match: 11. CDR3 in DNA: TGCGCCAGCAGCTGGGGGGGACAGGGAGGAGGATCACCCCTCCACTTT. Protein product: CASSWGGQGGGSPLHF.

V usage is TRBV29-1 and J usage is TRBJ2-1; possible D gene TRBD1, 6 bases. The CDR3 loop spans 14 amino acids. V gave up 0 bases and J gave up 7 bases, with 13 bases separating them. CDR1 is SQVTM, CDR2 ANQGSEA, per germline. The CDR3 is CSVEEQGLGNEQFF. Here the CDR3 DNA reads TGCAGCGTTGAAGAACAGGGTCTCGGAAATGAGCAGTTCTTC.

This rearrangement joins TRBV11-2 to TRBJ2-1, with TRBD2 matching over 10 bases. Germline V lookup: CDR1 SGHAT, CDR2 FQNNGV. This CDR3 contains 16 residues. V dropped 0 bases and J dropped 6; count of bases not matched to a gene: 5. The CDR3 is CASSLDPGLASNEQFF. Written as DNA, the CDR3 is TGTGCCAGCAGCTTAGACCCGGGACTAGCGTCCAATGAGCAGTTCTTC.

The genes are TRBV7-6 and TRBJ1-4; 9 nucleotides align to TRBD1. The V segment lost 5 bases and the J segment 8 bases; nucleotides outside the gene matches: 9. The germline gives CDR1 SGHVS, CDR2 FNYEAQ. The CDR3 is 15 amino acids. CDR3 loop: CASSPGQGMSEKLFF. CDR3 in DNA: TGTGCCAGCAGCCCTGGACAGGGGATGAGCGAAAAACTGTTTTTT.

This clone occurred once. V is TRBV19 and J is TRBJ1-5; 8 positions agree with TRBD1. V lost 3 bases to trimming and J lost 6 bases; unmatched junction nucleotides: 10. Germline lookup yields CDR1 LNHDA and CDR2 SQIVND (reference sequence). CDR3 size: 16 residues. CDR3 DNA sequence: TGTGCCAGTAGTATGAGAGGCCAGGGGGCATTTCAGCCCCAGCATTTT. This codes for CASSMRGQGAFQPQHF.